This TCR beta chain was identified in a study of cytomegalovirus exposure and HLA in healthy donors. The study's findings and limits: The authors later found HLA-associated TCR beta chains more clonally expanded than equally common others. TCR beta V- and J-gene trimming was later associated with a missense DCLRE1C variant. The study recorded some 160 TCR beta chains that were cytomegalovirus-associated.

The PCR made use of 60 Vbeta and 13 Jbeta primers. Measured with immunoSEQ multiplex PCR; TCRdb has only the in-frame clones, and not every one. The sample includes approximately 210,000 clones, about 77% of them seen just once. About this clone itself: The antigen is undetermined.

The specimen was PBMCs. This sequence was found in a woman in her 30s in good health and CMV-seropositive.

The CDR3 DNA is TGTGCCAGCAGTGATTTCTCAGGCTCCTACGAGCAGTACTTC. Encoded protein: CASSDFSGSYEQYF. The V and J genes are TRBV6-1 and TRBJ2-7; no definite D call. There are 14 residues in the CDR3. Germline CDR1 is MNHNS and CDR2 is SASEGT. The V and J ends lost 3 bases and 0 bases respectively, with 9 bases between them.